This T cell receptor beta chain was sequenced in a study of CD8 T cells in Susac syndrome. Random hexamers were used to reverse transcribe an amount of roughly 0.5 to 1 ug RNA. TCRdb passed the immunoSEQ multiplex PCR reads through MiXCR, listing each CDR3 protein once. Among tens of thousands of distinct CDR3 sequences listed, just over 90% were seen once. The CDR3 length is 16 residues. Germline V lookup: CDR1 DFQATT, CDR2 SNEGSKA (reference sequence). With 2 bases clipped from V and 4 bases from J, the junction kept 5 bases outside the gene matches. The receptor's source is a human donor with Susac syndrome. The sample was CD4+ T cells from PBMCs. The rearrangement joins TRBV20-1 to TRBJ2-5; 15 bases fit TRBD2. The CDR3 sequence is CSARRTSGGDLETQYF. CDR3 in DNA: TGCAGTGCTAGAAGGACTAGCGGGGGGGATTTAGAGACCCAGTACTTC.